Listed below are T cell receptor beta chains from one sample, sequenced in a study of T cells in tumors after PD-1 blockade. Sequencing used immunoSEQ multiplex PCR; TCRdb keeps in-frame clones, though not all of them. The table has tens of thousands of clones, roughly 70% seen once. The sample was PBMCs, taken after anti-PD-1 treatment. The source is a human donor with basal cell carcinoma. The CDR3 runs from the conserved cysteine through the conserved F or W. Fields, in order: D gene, clone size, V gene, J gene, CDR3 protein, CDR3 DNA. A D gene is named only where the DNA matches it firmly. Clone size is stated in some rows and not others, as once, few, many or a class when expanded.

D gene: .
clone size: .
V gene: TRBV28
J gene: TRBJ2-7
CDR3 protein: CASSFLPRDEQYF
CDR3 DNA: TGTGCCAGCAGTTTTTTGCCGAGGGACGAGCAGTACTTC

D gene: TRBD1
clone size: few
V gene: TRBV5-1
J gene: TRBJ1-5
CDR3 protein: CASSLGTGYNQPQHF
CDR3 DNA: TGCGCCAGCAGCTTGGGGACAGGGTATAATCAGCCCCAGCATTTT

D gene: .
clone size: .
V gene: TRBV5-1
J gene: TRBJ1-2
CDR3 protein: CASSLGQLNYGYTF
CDR3 DNA: TGCGCCAGCAGCTTGGGCCAGCTTAACTATGGCTACACCTTC

D gene: .
clone size: .
V gene: TRBV14
J gene: TRBJ2-7
CDR3 protein: CASSQFYEQYF
CDR3 DNA: TGTGCCAGCAGCCAATTCTACGAGCAGTACTTC

D gene: TRBD2
clone size: once
V gene: TRBV10-3
J gene: TRBJ2-2
CDR3 protein: CAISDPTSSTGELFF
CDR3 DNA: TGTGCCATCAGTGACCCGACTAGCTCGACCGGGGAGCTGTTTTTT

D gene: .
clone size: .
V gene: TRBV2
J gene: TRBJ2-4
CDR3 protein: CASSLMDIQYF
CDR3 DNA: TGTGCCAGCAGTCTGATGGACATTCAGTACTTC

D gene: .
clone size: .
V gene: TRBV30
J gene: TRBJ1-1
CDR3 protein: CAWTELGGRTEAFF
CDR3 DNA: TGTGCCTGGACCGAGTTGGGGGGTCGGACTGAAGCTTTCTTT

D gene: .
clone size: .
V gene: TRBV5-1
J gene: TRBJ2-5
CDR3 protein: CASSLGGTDPWETQYF
CDR3 DNA: TGCGCCAGCAGCTTGGGGGGCACGGACCCCTGGGAGACCCAGTACTTC

D gene: .
clone size: .
V gene: TRBV5-1
J gene: TRBJ2-3
CDR3 protein: CASSLFSVPDTQYF
CDR3 DNA: TGCGCCAGCAGCTTGTTCTCGGTGCCAGATACGCAGTATTTT

D gene: .
clone size: few
V gene: TRBV7-6
J gene: TRBJ2-7
CDR3 protein: CASSLVRMGEQYF
CDR3 DNA: TGTGCCAGCAGCTTAGTCAGGATGGGTGAGCAGTACTTC

D gene: .
clone size: once
V gene: TRBV6-1
J gene: TRBJ1-1
CDR3 protein: CASSDWQYTEAFF
CDR3 DNA: TGTGCCAGCAGTGATTGGCAATACACTGAAGCTTTCTTT